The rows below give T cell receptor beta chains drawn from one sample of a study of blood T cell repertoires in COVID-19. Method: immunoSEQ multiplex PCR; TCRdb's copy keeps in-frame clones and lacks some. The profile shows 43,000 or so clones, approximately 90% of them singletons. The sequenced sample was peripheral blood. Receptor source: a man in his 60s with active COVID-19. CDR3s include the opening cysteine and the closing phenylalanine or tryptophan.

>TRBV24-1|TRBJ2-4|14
CATSDSVAKNIQYF
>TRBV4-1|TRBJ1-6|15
CASSQVPAYNSPLHF
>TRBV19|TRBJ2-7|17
CASSISFHPQGSYEQYF
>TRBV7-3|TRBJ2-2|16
CASSIHPGQDGGELFF
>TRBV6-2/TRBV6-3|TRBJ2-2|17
CASSGTSGGANTGELFF
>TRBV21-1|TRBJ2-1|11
CASFRGNEQFF
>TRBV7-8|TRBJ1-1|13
CASSLSGGHEAFF
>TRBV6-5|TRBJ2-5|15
CASSVRSGGKETQYF
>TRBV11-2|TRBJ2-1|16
CASSLTADTSYNEQFF
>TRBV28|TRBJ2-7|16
CASSLFLAGGPHEQYF
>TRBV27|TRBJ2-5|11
CASSFRETQYF
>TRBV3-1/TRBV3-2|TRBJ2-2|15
CASTLLAGSTGELFF
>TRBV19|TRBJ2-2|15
CASNSGGPNTGELFF
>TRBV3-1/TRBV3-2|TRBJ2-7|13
CASSSIQGAGQYF
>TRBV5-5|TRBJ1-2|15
CASSFIPTAWDGYTF
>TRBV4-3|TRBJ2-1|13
CASSFSSYNEQFF
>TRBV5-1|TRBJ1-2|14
CASSSTGGDYGYTF
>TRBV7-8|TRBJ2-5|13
CASSHDREETQYF
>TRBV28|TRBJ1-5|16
CASRPTGQGYYLPQHF
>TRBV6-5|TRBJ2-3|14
CASSQRTGTDTQYF
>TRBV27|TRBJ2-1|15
CASSRTSGSFYEQFF
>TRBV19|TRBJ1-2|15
CASSISAGAGYGYTF
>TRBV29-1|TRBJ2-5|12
CSGGLAGETQYF
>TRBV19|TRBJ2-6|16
CASTDLGGSGANVLTF
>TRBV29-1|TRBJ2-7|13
CSVLGAGQNEQYF
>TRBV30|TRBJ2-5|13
CAHSGAAQETQYF
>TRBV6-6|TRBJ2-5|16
CASSPARDSYQETQYF
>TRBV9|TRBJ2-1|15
CASGEQTGRRNEQFF
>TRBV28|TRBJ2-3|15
CASSISGLSTDTQYF
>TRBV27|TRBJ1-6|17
CASSPSGKLRSNSPLHF
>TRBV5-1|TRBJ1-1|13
CASSETMNTEAFF
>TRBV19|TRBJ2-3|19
CASSIEGGRSLLSTDTQYF
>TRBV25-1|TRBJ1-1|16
CASSEWDSSMNTEAFF
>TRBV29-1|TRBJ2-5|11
CSLDRGKTQYF
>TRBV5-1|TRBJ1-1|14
CASSLEAQATEAFF
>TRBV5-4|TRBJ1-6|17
CASSLDRGRRINSPLHF
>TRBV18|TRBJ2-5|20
CASSPPAGLKPNSLRETQYF
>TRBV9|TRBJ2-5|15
CASSVGTGGRETQYF
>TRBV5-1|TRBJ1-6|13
CASTLQGDSPLHF
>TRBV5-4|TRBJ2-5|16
CASSSSPTSGRKTQYF
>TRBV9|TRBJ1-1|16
CASSVDLQGTNTEAFF